Listed here is a single T cell receptor (beta chain). This record belongs to a study of blood T cell repertoires in COVID-19. Turning to the study itself: PBMCs, B-cell-depleted T cells, or T cells provided the cDNA or gDNA that made up the material.

The CDR3 is made up of 15 amino acids. After removal of 6 bases from V and 5 bases from J, the junction contained 6 bases not matched to a gene. Germline values: CDR1 SGHTA, CDR2 FQGNSA. Repertoires were generated with immunoSEQ multiplex PCR, while TCRdb's copy carries only in-frame clones and drops some. Here the sample spans 270,000 or so clones, approximately 87% being singletons. The sample comprised peripheral blood. This clonotype was obtained from a human donor in a cohort sampled during active COVID-19. The rearrangement links TRBV7-2 to TRBJ2-5; 13 bases are shared with TRBD2. CDR3 nucleotide sequence: TGTGCCAGCAGTAAACTAGCGGGGGGGCTCGAGACCCAGTACTTC. Translated: CASSKLAGGLETQYF.